This T cell receptor beta chain is from a study of T cell responses to AZD1222 COVID-19 vaccine. Across the whole study: The analysis combined second doses at about 4 or about 12 weeks.

The CDR3 runs to 14 residues. V was shortened by 0 bases and J by 4 bases, with 10 bases between the two germline ends. The V gene's germline CDR1 is SGHDT and CDR2 YYEEEE. Assay used: immunoSEQ multiplex PCR; TCRdb lists only in-frame clones, some missing. The sample includes around 200,000 clones, 88% of them seen just once. The TCR originated in an adult in good health. This chain connects TRBV5-6 to TRBJ1-2, with D possibly TRBD1 on 6 matching bases. Sequences were derived from peripheral blood, sampled on day 0 of AZD1222 vaccination. The CDR3 DNA follows: TGTGCCAGCAGCTTGGCCAGACAGGCCTATGGCTACACCTTC. This sequence encodes CASSLARQAYGYTF.